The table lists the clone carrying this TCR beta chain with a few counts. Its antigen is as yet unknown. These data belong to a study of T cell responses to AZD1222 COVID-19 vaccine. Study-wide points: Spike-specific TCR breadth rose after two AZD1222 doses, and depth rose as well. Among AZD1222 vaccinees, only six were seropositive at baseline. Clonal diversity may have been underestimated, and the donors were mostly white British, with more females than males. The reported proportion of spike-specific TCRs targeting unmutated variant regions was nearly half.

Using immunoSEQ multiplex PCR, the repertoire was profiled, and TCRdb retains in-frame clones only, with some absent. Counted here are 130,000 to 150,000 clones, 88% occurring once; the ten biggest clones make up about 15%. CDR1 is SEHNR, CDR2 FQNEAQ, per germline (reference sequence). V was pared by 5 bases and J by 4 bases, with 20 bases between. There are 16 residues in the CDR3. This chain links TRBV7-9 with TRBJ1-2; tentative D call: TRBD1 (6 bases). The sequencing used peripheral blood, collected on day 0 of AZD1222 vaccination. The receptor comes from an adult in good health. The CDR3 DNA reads TGTGCCAGCAGCCCCCAAACAGGGAGGGTCTTCTATGGCTACACCTTC. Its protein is CASSPQTGRVFYGYTF.